Described below is a single TCR beta chain sequence and its context. What it recognizes is unknown. The sample originates from a study of OX40 agonist ivuxolimab in advanced cancers. Study-wide points: Researchers did not establish what antigens the expanded peripheral T cells target. The study observed clonal expansion of CD4+ and CD8+ blood T cells by week 6 at 0.1 to 3.0 mg/kg. Certain nonresponders likewise exhibited a low normalized T-cell clonal expansion.

The timepoints at which blood was sampled were baseline, cycle 4 day 1, and cycle 7 day 1. The assay was immunoSEQ multiplex PCR, and TCRdb's table has in-frame clones only and misses some. The sample yields about 110,000 clones, under 95% seen once. CDR1 is MNHNS, CDR2 SASEGT, per germline. CDR3 length: 12 amino acids. Trimming removed 3 bases at V and 6 bases at J, with 9 bases between. The clonotype originates from an adult with an advanced solid tumor such as melanoma, head and neck, liver or kidney cancer. The sequencing used CD4+ or CD8+ T cells sorted from blood, collected in a trial of the OX40 agonist ivuxolimab. The J gene is TRBJ2-7, the V gene TRBV6-1; D tentatively reads TRBD1 or TRBD2 (6 bases each). The chain's CDR3 is CASSEGGREQYF. As DNA, the CDR3 is TGTGCCAGCAGTGAGGGGGGCCGCGAGCAGTACTTC.